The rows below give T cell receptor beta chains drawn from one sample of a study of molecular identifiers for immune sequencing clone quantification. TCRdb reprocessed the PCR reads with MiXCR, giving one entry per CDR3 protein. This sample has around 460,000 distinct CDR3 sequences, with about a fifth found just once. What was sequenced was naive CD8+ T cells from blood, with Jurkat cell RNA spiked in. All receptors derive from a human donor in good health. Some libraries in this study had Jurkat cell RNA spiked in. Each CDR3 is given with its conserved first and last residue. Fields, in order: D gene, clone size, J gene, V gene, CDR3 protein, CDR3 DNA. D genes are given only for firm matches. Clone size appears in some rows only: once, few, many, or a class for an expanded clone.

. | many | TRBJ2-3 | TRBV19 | CASSVGSGLDTQYF | TGTGCCAGTAGTGTGGGGAGCGGCTTAGATACGCAGTATTTT
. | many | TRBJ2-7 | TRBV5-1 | CASSVPGHDEQYF | TGCGCCAGCAGCGTTCCGGGACATGACGAGCAGTACTTC
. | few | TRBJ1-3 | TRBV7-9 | CASSDGFSGDTIYF | TGTGCCAGCAGCGACGGATTCTCTGGAGACACCATATATTTT
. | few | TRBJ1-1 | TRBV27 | CASSLWDGNTEAFF | TGTGCCAGCAGTTTATGGGACGGGAACACTGAAGCTTTCTTT
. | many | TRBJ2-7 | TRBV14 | CASSPGLLGEQYF | TGTGCCAGCAGCCCGGGGCTTCTGGGGGAGCAGTACTTC
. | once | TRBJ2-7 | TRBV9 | CASSQGTQPSYEQYF | TGTGCCAGCAGCCAAGGGACTCAACCCTCCTACGAGCAGTACTTC
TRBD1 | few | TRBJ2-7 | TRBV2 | CASSEGTGLMYEQYF | TGTGCCAGCAGTGAAGGGACAGGCTTAATGTACGAGCAGTACTTC
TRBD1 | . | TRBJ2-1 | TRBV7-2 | CASSSLTGAYYNEQFF | TGTGCCAGCAGCTCACTCACAGGGGCCTACTACAATGAGCAGTTCTTC
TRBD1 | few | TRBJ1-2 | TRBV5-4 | CASSLGDSLNYGYTF | TGTGCCAGCAGCCTGGGGGACAGCCTTAACTATGGCTACACCTTC
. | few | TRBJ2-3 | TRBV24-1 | CATSDAVDGPDTQYF | TGTGCCACCAGTGACGCGGTAGATGGCCCAGATACGCAGTATTTT
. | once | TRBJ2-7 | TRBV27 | CASSAQPPGTGNYEQYF | TGTGCCAGCAGTGCCCAACCCCCTGGGACGGGAAACTACGAGCAGTACTTC
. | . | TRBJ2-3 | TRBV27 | CASSLSVQGRDTQYF | TGTGCCAGCAGTTTATCTGTGCAGGGTCGAGATACGCAGTATTTT
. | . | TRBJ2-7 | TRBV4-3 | CASSQDVGGASYEQYF | TGCGCCAGCAGCCAAGATGTTGGGGGGGCCTCCTACGAGCAGTACTTC
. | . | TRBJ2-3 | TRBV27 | CAGSLSWADTQYF | TGTGCCGGCAGTTTATCGTGGGCAGATACGCAGTATTTT
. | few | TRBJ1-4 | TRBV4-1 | CASSQEAGRLNEKLFF | TGCGCCAGCAGCCAAGAAGCTGGGCGCCTTAATGAAAAACTGTTTTTT
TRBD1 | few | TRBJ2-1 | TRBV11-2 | CASSLGAGGAFRDEQFF | TGTGCCAGCAGCTTAGGGGCAGGGGGCGCATTTAGGGATGAGCAGTTCTTC
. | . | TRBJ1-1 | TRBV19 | CASSMGGWTEAFF | TGTGCCAGTAGTATGGGAGGGTGGACTGAAGCTTTCTTT
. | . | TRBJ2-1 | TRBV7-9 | CASSLAVEGGYNEQFF | TGTGCCAGCAGCTTAGCGGTCGAAGGAGGTTACAATGAGCAGTTCTTC
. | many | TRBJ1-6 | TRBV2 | CASKIDSPLHF | TGTGCCAGCAAGATCGATTCACCCCTCCACTTT
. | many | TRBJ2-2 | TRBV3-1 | CATTGDTGELFF | TGTGCCACCACTGGGGACACCGGGGAGCTGTTTTTT
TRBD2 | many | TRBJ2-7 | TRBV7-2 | CASSWVGGELNEQYF | TGTGCCAGCAGCTGGGTCGGGGGGGAGTTGAACGAGCAGTACTTC
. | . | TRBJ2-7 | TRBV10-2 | CASSAGQLGEQYF | TGCGCCAGCAGTGCCGGACAGTTGGGGGAGCAGTACTTC
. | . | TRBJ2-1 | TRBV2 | CASSVPTGSSYNEQFF | TGTGCCAGCAGTGTACCCACGGGGAGCTCCTACAATGAGCAGTTCTTC
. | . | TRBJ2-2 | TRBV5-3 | CASSLDGNGELFF | TGTGCCAGCAGCTTGGATGGGAACGGGGAGCTGTTTTTT
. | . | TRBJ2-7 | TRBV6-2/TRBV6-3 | CVSSEPHSGLVYEQYF | TGTGTCAGCAGCGAACCGCATTCAGGACTCGTCTACGAGCAGTACTTC
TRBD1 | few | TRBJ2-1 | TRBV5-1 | CASSSGQGVDEQFF | TGCGCCAGCAGCAGCGGACAGGGGGTCGATGAGCAGTTCTTC
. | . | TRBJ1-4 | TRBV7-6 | CASSSDDGKLFF | TGTGCCAGCAGCTCGGACGATGGAAAACTGTTTTTT
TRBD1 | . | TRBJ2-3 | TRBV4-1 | CASRQGPDRGQADTQYF | TGCGCCAGCCGTCAAGGTCCGGACAGGGGGCAAGCAGATACGCAGTATTTT
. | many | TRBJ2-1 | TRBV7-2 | CASSLNLKSGSSYNEQFF | TGTGCCAGCAGCTTAAATTTAAAAAGCGGAAGCTCCTACAATGAGCAGTTCTTC
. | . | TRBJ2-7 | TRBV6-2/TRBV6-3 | CASSSLEVSRGYEQYF | TGTGCCAGCAGCTCCTTAGAGGTTTCTCGGGGCTACGAGCAGTACTTC